This T cell receptor (beta chain) was sequenced for a study of early T cells in non-severe SARS-CoV-2 infection. At the level of the study: Sequencing of unsorted whole blood was done on bulk RNA, leaving chains unpaired.

This clonotype appeared a single time. Its matching antigen is unknown. Attachment of unique molecular identifiers to individual cDNA molecules was performed. TCRdb called the 5' RACE reads again in MiXCR, with one record for every CDR3 protein. This table has tens of thousands of distinct CDR3 sequences, roughly 13% appearing once. V lost 6 bases to trimming and J lost 0 bases; unmatched junction nucleotides: 19. Germline CDR1 reads SQVTM; CDR2 reads ANQGSEA. This CDR3 region has 18 residues. Study results and caveats: Private and CD4 specificities were missed by VDJdb matching, which favored anti-spike CD8 responses.

Sequenced sample: whole blood. This receptor was obtained from an adult who was a healthcare worker with PCR-confirmed SARS-CoV-2 infection or an uninfected control (not recorded which). V usage is TRBV29-1 and J usage is TRBJ1-1; 7 nucleotides match TRBD1. Here the CDR3 DNA reads TGCAGCGTCGGGAAGGGCAGGGGGTATACGTCCATGAACACTGAAGCTTTCTTT. It yields the protein CSVGKGRGYTSMNTEAFF.